Listed below are T cell receptor beta chains from one sample, sequenced in a study of cytomegalovirus exposure and HLA in healthy donors. Generated by immunoSEQ multiplex PCR, the TCRdb table keeps only in-frame clones and is missing some. The sample records under 200,000 clones, more than 70% being singletons. Sequencing used PBMCs. These TCRs come from a male donor in good health and CMV-seronegative. CDR3s include the opening cysteine and the closing phenylalanine or tryptophan. A D gene is named only where the DNA matches it firmly. The size entry is marked missing in some rows and otherwise reads once, few, many or a size class.

CDR3aa: CASSPRTGGDPEKLFF
CDR3nt: TGCGCCAGCAGCCCGCGGACAGGGGGCGATCCTGAAAAACTGTTTTTT
d_gene: TRBD1
v_gene: TRBV5-1
j_gene: TRBJ1-4
abundance: NA

CDR3aa: CASSLQQDNNQPQHF
CDR3nt: TGTGCCAGCAGCTTGCAACAGGATAACAATCAGCCCCAGCATTTT
d_gene: NA
v_gene: TRBV5-6
j_gene: TRBJ1-5
abundance: NA

CDR3aa: CASSYNRGGGETQYF
CDR3nt: TGTGCCAGCAGTTACAATCGGGGCGGGGGAGAGACCCAGTACTTC
d_gene: TRBD2
v_gene: TRBV6-5
j_gene: TRBJ2-5
abundance: NA

CDR3aa: CASSPGGLAGGQGDTQYF
CDR3nt: TGCGCCAGCAGCCCCGGAGGTTTAGCGGGGGGGCAGGGGGATACGCAGTATTTT
d_gene: TRBD2
v_gene: TRBV5-1
j_gene: TRBJ2-3
abundance: NA

CDR3aa: CASSWSGGFADTQYF
CDR3nt: TGTGCCAGCAGTTGGAGCGGGGGGTTTGCAGATACGCAGTATTTT
d_gene: TRBD2
v_gene: TRBV6-6
j_gene: TRBJ2-3
abundance: NA

CDR3aa: CASSYQGYGANVLTF
CDR3nt: TGTGCCAGCAGTTATCAGGGGTATGGGGCCAACGTCCTGACTTTC
d_gene: NA
v_gene: TRBV6-5
j_gene: TRBJ2-6
abundance: NA

CDR3aa: CASSRVGTGGQPQHF
CDR3nt: TGTGCCAGCAGCAGGGTGGGGACAGGGGGTCAGCCCCAGCATTTT
d_gene: TRBD1
v_gene: TRBV6-1
j_gene: TRBJ1-5
abundance: NA

CDR3aa: CASSPTGSGYEQYF
CDR3nt: TGTGCCAGCAGCCCTACAGGGTCGGGGTACGAGCAGTACTTC
d_gene: NA
v_gene: TRBV9
j_gene: TRBJ2-7
abundance: NA

CDR3aa: CASSRDSNYGYTF
CDR3nt: TGCGCCAGCAGCCGGGACAGCAACTATGGCTACACCTTC
d_gene: TRBD1
v_gene: TRBV5-1
j_gene: TRBJ1-2
abundance: NA

CDR3aa: CASSGRVGEQFF
CDR3nt: TGCGCCAGCAGCGGCAGGGTTGGTGAGCAGTTCTTC
d_gene: NA
v_gene: TRBV5-1
j_gene: TRBJ2-1
abundance: NA

CDR3aa: CASSQVYYVATYNEQFF
CDR3nt: TGCGCCAGCAGCCAAGTTTACTACGTAGCGACTTACAATGAGCAGTTCTTC
d_gene: NA
v_gene: TRBV4-3
j_gene: TRBJ2-1
abundance: NA

CDR3aa: CASSQPTGDGYTF
CDR3nt: TGTGCCAGCTCACAACCCACGGGGGATGGCTACACCTTC
d_gene: NA
v_gene: TRBV18
j_gene: TRBJ1-2
abundance: NA

CDR3aa: CASRPGLGLYEQYF
CDR3nt: TGTGCCAGCAGACCGGGACTAGGTCTATACGAGCAGTACTTC
d_gene: TRBD2
v_gene: TRBV28
j_gene: TRBJ2-7
abundance: few

CDR3aa: CASSLTGGTEAFF
CDR3nt: TGTGCCAGCAGCCTCACAGGGGGCACTGAAGCTTTCTTT
d_gene: TRBD1
v_gene: TRBV6-5
j_gene: TRBJ1-1
abundance: few

CDR3aa: CASSLATSGSRNEQFF
CDR3nt: TGTGCCAGCAGCTTAGCCACTAGCGGGAGTCGCAATGAGCAGTTCTTC
d_gene: TRBD2
v_gene: TRBV7-6
j_gene: TRBJ2-1
abundance: NA

CDR3aa: CASSSTKTGGAQPQHF
CDR3nt: TGTGCCAGCAGTTCCACAAAGACAGGGGGGGCTCAGCCCCAGCATTTT
d_gene: TRBD1
v_gene: TRBV6-6
j_gene: TRBJ1-5
abundance: NA